This T cell receptor beta chain was profiled in a study of shared clonotypes between healthy human individuals. General study points: Of the naive CD4 clonotypes, approximately 5% were shared across several donors. Larger estimated richness was generally recorded for naive subsets relative to memory subsets.

Each replicate PCR on the sorted subsets used 200 to 250 ng DNA (around 30,000 T cell genomes). Profiled with immunoSEQ multiplex PCR; TCRdb holds only in-frame clones, not every one. Among roughly 1.5 million clones listed, 95% to 99% were seen once. Germline loops: CDR1 SGHRS, CDR2 YFSETQ. The CDR3 covers 13 residues. After removal of 0 bases from V and 7 bases from J, the junction contained 0 bases not matched to a gene. On this clone itself: Its antigen is currently unknown. The sample has other DNA sequences that encode this CDR3 too.

The source material was naive CD4+ T cells sorted from blood. The sample's subset: CD45RA+ positively selected. This clonotype was obtained from a man aged 30 to 45 in good health. V usage is TRBV5-1 and J usage is TRBJ1-4; the match to TRBD1 covers 7 bases. CDR3 coding DNA: TGCGCCAGCAGCTTGGACAGGGGTGAAAAACTGTTTTTT. Translating it yields CASSLDRGEKLFF.